What follows are 2 T cell receptor beta chains derived from one specimen sequenced in a study of blood T cell repertoires in COVID-19. TCRdb's table, derived via immunoSEQ multiplex PCR, lists solely in-frame clones and lacks some. The sample shows some 320,000 clones, around nine tenths of them seen only once. Sequenced input: peripheral blood. The receptors come from a woman between 25 and 40 years old with COVID-19, enrolled during active disease.

The chain combines TRBV19 with TRBJ1-5; 8 bases match TRBD1. Losses at the gene ends were 11 bases for V and 6 bases for J; bases not matched to a gene: 9. Germline loops: CDR1 LNHDA, CDR2 SQIVND (reference sequence). The CDR3 length is 13 residues. This CDR3 reads CAGSDRGVQPQHF. For the CDR3, the DNA is TGTGCCGGGTCAGACAGGGGCGTTCAGCCCCAGCATTTT.

The rearrangement links TRBV5-1 to TRBJ2-7, with D possibly matching TRBD1 (6 bases). V lost 0 bases and J 7 bases, leaving 14 bases between the germline ends. The germline V gene has CDR1 SGHRS and CDR2 YFSETQ. This CDR3 has 14 residues. The CDR3 loop is CASSLGTESGEQYF. The CDR3, as DNA: TGCGCCAGCAGCTTGGGGACAGAGTCGGGTGAGCAGTACTTC.